This T cell receptor (beta chain) was sequenced during a study of blood T cells in healthy people across ages. Study outcomes and limitations: Expanded clonotype changes were possibly confounded by unknown donor CMV status. A roughly linear fall in TCR beta diversity per million T cells was seen with increasing age.

As for this clonotype: Its antigen is not identified.

Using a J-beta primer mix together with a sample-barcoded 5' primer, a second PCR was run for roughly 7 to 11 cycles. Each cDNA molecule received a tag from a template-switch adaptor that had 12 random nucleotides. TCRdb reprocessed the 5' RACE reads via MiXCR and lists one record per CDR3 protein. Seen here are more than 900,000 distinct CDR3 sequences, just under 30% observed once, and the top ten hold roughly 10%. CDR1 is LGHNA, CDR2 YSLEER, per germline. The CDR3 is 14 amino acids. Drawn from each donor were approximately 10 milliliters of peripheral blood. This sample also appeared in a second study, on T cells of mothers and their children.

This receptor was identified in a woman between 40 and 55 years old in good health. Sequencing was performed on blood. The V and J genes are TRBV4-3 and TRBJ1-2; TRBD1 is a possible D gene (6 bases). The CDR3 region has the DNA TGCACCAACAGCCAAGATGACAGGAACTATGGCTACACCTTC. It codes for CTNSQDDRNYGYTF.